The TCR beta chain described here comes from a study of blood T cells in healthy people across ages. This clonotype was picked up a small number of times. Combining a sample-barcoded 5' primer with a J-beta primer mix, a second PCR ran for roughly 7 to 12 cycles. There were at least 2.5 million CDR3-containing paired-end reads obtained from each sample. Each CDR3 protein is one row after TCRdb ran MiXCR on the 5' RACE reads. The sample carries a few hundred thousand distinct CDR3 sequences, 27% recorded once. Trimming pared 6 bases from V and 0 bases from J, leaving 20 bases between. Germline-derived CDR1 and CDR2 are SGHAT and FQDESV (reference sequence). This CDR3 has 17 amino acids.

The receptor was isolated from a woman in her sixties or seventies in good health. The chain joins TRBV11-1 to TRBJ1-1; D unclear. The sample comprised blood. The CDR3 nucleotides are TGTGCCAGCAGAGCTCAAAAGGGAGCCGACATGAACACTGAAGCTTTCTTT. Translating it yields CASRAQKGADMNTEAFF.